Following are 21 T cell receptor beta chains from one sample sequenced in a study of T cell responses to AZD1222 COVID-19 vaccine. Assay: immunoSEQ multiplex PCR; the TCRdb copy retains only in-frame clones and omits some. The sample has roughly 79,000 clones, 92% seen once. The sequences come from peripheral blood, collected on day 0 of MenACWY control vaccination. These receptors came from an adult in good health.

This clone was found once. CDR3 DNA sequence: TGTGCCTGGAGTGTACAGGGGTTCGGCGGCTACACCTTC. This sequence encodes CAWSVQGFGGYTF. The chain uses TRBV30 and TRBJ1-2, with 7 positions matching TRBD1. CDR1 GTSNPN and CDR2 SVGIG come from the germline V gene (reference sequence). V gave up 0 bases and J gave up 8 bases; unmatched junction bases: 6. CDR3 length equals 13 residues. The full variable domain, with the rest looked up from reference TRBV30 and TRBJ1-2, is SQTIHQWPATLVQPVGSPLSLECTVEGTSNPNLYWYRQAAGRGLQLLFYSVGIGQISSEVPQNLSASRPQDRQFILSSKKLLLSDSGFYLCAWSVQGFGGYTFGSGTRLTVV.

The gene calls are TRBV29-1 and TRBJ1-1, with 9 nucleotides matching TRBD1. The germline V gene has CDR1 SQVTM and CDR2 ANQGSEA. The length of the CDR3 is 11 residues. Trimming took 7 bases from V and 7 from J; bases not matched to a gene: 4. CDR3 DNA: TGCAGCGGGAGGACAGGGGATGAAGCTTTCTTT. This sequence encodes CSGRTGDEAFF. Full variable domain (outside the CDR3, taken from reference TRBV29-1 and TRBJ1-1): SAVISQKPSRDICQRGTSLTIQCQVDSQVTMMFWYRQQPGQSLTLIATANQGSEATYESGFVIDKFPISRPNLTFSTLTVSNMSPEDSSIYLCSGRTGDEAFFGQGTRLTVV.

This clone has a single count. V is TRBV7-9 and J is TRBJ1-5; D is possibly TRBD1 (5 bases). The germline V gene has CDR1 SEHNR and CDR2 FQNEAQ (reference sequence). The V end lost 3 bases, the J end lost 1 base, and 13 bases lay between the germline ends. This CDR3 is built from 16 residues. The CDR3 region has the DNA TGTGCCAGCAGCTTTTTTGGGCAGGGAAGCAATCAGCCCCAGCATTTT. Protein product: CASSFFGQGSNQPQHF.

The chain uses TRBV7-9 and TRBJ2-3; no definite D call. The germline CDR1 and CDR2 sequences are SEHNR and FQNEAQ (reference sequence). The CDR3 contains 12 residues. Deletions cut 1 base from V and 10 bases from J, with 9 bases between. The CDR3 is CASSLVAEAQYF. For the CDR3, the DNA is TGTGCCAGCAGCTTAGTTGCCGAGGCGCAGTATTTT.

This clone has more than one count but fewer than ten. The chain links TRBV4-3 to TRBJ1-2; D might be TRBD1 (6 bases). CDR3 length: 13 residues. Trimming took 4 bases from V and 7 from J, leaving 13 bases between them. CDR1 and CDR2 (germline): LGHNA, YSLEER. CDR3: CASSPVGATGYTF. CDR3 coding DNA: TGCGCCAGCAGCCCCGTGGGGGCGACTGGCTACACCTTC.

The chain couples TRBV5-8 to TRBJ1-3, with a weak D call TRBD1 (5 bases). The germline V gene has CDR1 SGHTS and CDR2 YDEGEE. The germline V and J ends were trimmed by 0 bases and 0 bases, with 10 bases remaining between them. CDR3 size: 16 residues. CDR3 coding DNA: TGTGCCAGCAGCTTGGTCGGACATAACTCTGGAAACACCATATATTTT. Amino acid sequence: CASSLVGHNSGNTIYF.

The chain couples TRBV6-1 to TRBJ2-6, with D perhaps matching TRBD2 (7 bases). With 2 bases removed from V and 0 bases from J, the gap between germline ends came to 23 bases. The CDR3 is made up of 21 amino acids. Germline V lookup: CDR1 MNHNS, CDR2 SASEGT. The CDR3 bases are TGTGCCAGCAGTGAAAGCCTAGGGGGGGGCAGAGTCGGCTCTGGGGCCAACGTCCTGACTTTC. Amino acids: CASSESLGGGRVGSGANVLTF.

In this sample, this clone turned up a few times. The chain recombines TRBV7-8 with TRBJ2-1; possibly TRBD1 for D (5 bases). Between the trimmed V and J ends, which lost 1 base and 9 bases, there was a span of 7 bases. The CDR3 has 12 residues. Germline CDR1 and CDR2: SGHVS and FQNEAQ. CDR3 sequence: CASSLVRGEQFF. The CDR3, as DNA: TGTGCCAGCAGCTTAGTTAGGGGTGAGCAGTTCTTC.

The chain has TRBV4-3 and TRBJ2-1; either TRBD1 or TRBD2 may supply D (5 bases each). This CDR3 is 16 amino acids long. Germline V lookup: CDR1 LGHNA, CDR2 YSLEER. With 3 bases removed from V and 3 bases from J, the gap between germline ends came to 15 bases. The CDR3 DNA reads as TGCGCCAGCAGCCAGCTAGGGACCTCCTACTACAATGAGCAGTTCTTC. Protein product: CASSQLGTSYYNEQFF.

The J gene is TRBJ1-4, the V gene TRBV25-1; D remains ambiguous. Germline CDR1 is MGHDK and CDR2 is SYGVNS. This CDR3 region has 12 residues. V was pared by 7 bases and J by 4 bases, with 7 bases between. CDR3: CASKSGNEKLFF. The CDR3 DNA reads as TGTGCCAGCAAATCGGGTAATGAAAAACTGTTTTTT.

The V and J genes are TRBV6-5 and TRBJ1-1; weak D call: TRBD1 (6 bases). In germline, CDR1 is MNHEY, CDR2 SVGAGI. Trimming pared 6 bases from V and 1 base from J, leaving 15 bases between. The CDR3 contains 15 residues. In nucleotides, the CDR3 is TGTGCCAGCAGCGCACGGCGGGGGGCGAACACTGAAGCTTTCTTT. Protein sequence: CASSARRGANTEAFF.

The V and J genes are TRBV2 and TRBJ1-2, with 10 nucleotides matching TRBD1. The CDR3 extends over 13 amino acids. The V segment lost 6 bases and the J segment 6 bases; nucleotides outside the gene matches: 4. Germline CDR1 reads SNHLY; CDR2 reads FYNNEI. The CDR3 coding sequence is TGTGCCAGCAGAGCGACAGGGGGCAATGGCTACACCTTC. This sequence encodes CASRATGGNGYTF.

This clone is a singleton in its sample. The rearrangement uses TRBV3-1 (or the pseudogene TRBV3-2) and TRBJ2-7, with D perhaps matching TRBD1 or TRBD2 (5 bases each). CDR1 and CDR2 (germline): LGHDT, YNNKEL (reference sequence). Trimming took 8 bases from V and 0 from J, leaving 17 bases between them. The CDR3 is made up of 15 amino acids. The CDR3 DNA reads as TGTGCCAGCGCAACGGGGCCGAACGCCTCCTACGAGCAGTACTTC. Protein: CASATGPNASYEQYF.

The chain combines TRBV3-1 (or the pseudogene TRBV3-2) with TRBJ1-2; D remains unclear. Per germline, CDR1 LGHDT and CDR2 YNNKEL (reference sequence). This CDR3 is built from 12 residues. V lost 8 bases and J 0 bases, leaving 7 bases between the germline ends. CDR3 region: CASRGPNYGYTF. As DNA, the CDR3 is TGTGCCAGCCGCGGACCTAACTATGGCTACACCTTC.

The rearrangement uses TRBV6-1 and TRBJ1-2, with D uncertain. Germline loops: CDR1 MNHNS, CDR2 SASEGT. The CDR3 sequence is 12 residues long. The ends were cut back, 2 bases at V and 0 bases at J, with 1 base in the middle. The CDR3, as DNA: TGTGCCAGCAGTGAAACTAACTATGGCTACACCTTC. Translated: CASSETNYGYTF.

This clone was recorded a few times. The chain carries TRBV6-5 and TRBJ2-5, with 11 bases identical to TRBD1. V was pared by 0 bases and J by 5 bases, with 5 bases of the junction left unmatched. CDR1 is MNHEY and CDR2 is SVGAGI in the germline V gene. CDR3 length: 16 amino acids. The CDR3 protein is CASSYSDRGLGETQYF. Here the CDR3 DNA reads TGTGCCAGCAGTTACTCGGACAGGGGGCTGGGGGAGACCCAGTACTTC.

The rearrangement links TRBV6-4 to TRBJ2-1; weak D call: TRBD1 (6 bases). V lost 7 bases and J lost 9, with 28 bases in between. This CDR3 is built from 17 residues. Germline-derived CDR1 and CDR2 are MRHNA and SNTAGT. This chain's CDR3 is CASIPRAGVTITGEQFF. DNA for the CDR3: TGTGCCAGCATTCCTCGAGCAGGGGTAACGATCACCGGTGAGCAGTTCTTC.

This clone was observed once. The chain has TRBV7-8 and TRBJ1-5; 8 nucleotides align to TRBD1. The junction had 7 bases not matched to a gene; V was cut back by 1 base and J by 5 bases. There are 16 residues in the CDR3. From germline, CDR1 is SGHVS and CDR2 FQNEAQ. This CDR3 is CASSLGKGQADQPQHF. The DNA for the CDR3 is TGTGCCAGCAGCTTAGGGAAGGGACAGGCTGATCAGCCCCAGCATTTT.

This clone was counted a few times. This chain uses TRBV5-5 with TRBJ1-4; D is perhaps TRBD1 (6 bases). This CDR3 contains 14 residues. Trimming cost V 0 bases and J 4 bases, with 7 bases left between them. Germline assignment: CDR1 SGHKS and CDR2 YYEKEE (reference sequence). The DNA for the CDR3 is TGTGCCAGCAGCTTGGGGACAGTTAATGAAAAACTGTTTTTT. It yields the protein CASSLGTVNEKLFF.

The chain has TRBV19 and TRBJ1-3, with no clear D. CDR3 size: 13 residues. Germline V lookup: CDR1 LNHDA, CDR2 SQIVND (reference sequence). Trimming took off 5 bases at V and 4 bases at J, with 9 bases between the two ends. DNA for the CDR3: TGTGCCAGTAGTGTTTACAACGGAAACACCATATATTTT. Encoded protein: CASSVYNGNTIYF.

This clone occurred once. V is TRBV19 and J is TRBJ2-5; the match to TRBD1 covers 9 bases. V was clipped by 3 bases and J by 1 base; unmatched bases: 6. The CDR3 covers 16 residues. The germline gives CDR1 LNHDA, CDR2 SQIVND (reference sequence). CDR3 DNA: TGTGCCAGTAGTATTAGGGGGACAGGGCTCCAAGAGACCCAGTACTTC. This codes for CASSIRGTGLQETQYF.